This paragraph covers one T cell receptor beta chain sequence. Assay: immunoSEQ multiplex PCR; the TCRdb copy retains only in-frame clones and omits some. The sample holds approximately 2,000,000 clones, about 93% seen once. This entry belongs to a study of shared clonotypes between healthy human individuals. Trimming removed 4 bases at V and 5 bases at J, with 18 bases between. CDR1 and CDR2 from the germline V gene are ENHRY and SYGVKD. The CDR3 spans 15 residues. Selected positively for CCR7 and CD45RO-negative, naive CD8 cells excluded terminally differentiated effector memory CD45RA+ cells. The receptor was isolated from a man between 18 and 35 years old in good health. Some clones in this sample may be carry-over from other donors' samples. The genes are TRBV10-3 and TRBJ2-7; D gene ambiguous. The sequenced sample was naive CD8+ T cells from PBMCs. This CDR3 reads CAISVLGQRTNEQYF. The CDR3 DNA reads TGTGCCATCAGTGTTCTAGGCCAGCGTACCAACGAGCAGTACTTC.